This TCR beta chain was obtained from a study of cytomegalovirus exposure and HLA in healthy donors. Study-wide results and limits: Some V segments, including TRBV6-2 and TRBV6-3, were excluded as indistinguishable. Usually a TCR sequence was rare, but some public TCRs were found in many donors. TCR beta sequences reportedly predicted most subjects' HLA-A and HLA-B alleles accurately. The authors later found TCR association rates varying by HLA locus, with DRB1 most and HLA-C fewest.

This clone was picked up one time. Its specificity is not known. The CDR3 is 13 residues long. Germline V gives CDR1 SEHNR, CDR2 FQNEAQ (reference sequence). The J segment lost 7 bases and the V segment lost 5 bases, leaving 6 bases of the junction unmatched. The PCR employed 60 Vbeta primers together with 13 Jbeta primers. Some clones are missing from TCRdb's copy, which holds only in-frame ones; the method was immunoSEQ multiplex PCR. The sample holds over 100,000 clones, 76% seen once. This chain joins TRBV7-9 and TRBJ2-3; 7 bases fit TRBD1. Sequencing used PBMCs. The source is a woman aged 45-65 years in good health and CMV-seropositive. CDR3 coding DNA: TGTGCCAGCAGCCAGGACAGGAGCAATACGCAGTATTTT. Encoded protein: CASSQDRSNTQYF.